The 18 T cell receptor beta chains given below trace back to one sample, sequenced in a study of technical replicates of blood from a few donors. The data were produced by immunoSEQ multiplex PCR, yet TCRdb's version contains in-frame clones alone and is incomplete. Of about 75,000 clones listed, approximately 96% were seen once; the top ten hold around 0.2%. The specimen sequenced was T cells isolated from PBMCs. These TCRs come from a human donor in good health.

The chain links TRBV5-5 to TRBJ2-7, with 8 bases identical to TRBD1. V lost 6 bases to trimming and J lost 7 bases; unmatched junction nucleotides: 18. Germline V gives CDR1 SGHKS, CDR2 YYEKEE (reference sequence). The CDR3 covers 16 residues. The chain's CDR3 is CASTLGGGQGLWEQYF. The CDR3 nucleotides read TGTGCCAGCACTTTGGGAGGCGGACAGGGTCTGTGGGAGCAGTACTTC.

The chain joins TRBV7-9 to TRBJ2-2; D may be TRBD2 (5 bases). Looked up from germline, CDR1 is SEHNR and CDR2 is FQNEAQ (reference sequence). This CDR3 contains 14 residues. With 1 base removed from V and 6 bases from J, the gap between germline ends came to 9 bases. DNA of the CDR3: TGTGCCAGCAGCTTAGGAAGCGGTCCCGGGGAGCTGTTTTTT. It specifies CASSLGSGPGELFF.

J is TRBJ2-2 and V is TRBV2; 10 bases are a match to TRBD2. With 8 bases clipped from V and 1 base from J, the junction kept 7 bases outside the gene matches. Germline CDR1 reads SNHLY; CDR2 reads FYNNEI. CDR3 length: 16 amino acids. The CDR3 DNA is TGTGCCAGCTGGAATAGCGGGGGGAAGAACACCGGGGAGCTGTTTTTT. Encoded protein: CASWNSGGKNTGELFF.

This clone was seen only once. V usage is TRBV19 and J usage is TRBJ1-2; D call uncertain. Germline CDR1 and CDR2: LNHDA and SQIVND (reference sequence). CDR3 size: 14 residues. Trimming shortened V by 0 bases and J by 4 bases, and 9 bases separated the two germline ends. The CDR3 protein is CASSIDGLFYGYTF. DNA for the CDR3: TGTGCCAGTAGTATAGATGGGCTCTTCTATGGCTACACCTTC.

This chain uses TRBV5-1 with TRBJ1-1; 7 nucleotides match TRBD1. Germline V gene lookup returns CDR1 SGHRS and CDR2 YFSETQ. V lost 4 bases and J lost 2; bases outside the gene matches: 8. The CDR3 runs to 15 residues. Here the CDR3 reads CASSTTGTANTEAFF. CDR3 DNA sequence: TGCGCCAGCAGCACCACTGGGACAGCTAACACTGAAGCTTTCTTT.

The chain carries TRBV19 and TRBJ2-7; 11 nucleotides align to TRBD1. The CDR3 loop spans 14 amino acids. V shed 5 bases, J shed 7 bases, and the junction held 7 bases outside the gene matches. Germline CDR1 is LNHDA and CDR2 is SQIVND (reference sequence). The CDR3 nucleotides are TGTGCCAGTAGTCCGGACAGGGGGCGATTTGAGCAGTACTTC. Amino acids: CASSPDRGRFEQYF. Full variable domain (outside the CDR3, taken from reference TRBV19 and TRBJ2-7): DGGITQSPKYLFRKEGQNVTLSCEQNLNHDAMYWYRQDPGQGLRLIYYSQIVNDFQKGDIAEGYSVSREKKESFPLTVTSAQKNPTAFYLCASSPDRGRFEQYFGPGTRLTVT.

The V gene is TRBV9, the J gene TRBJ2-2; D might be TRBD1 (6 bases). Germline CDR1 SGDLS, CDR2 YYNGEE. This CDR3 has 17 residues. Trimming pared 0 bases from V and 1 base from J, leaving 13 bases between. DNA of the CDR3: TGTGCCAGCAGCGTAGAGGGGCGGACAGAGAACACCGGGGAGCTGTTTTTT. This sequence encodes CASSVEGRTENTGELFF. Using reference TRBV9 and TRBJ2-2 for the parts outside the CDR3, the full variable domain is DSGVTQTPKHLITATGQRVTLRCSPRSGDLSVYWYQQSLDQGLQFLIQYYNGEERAKGNILERFSAQQFPDLHSELNLSSLELGDSALYFCASSVEGRTENTGELFFGEGSRLTVL.

CDR3 loop: CAWRDPGQGDYTF. CDR3 coding DNA: TGTGCCTGGAGGGATCCCGGACAGGGGGACTACACCTTC. The rearrangement links TRBV30 to TRBJ1-2; 10 bases line up with TRBD1. V was pared by 3 bases and J by 10 bases, with 8 bases of the junction left unmatched. Germline CDR1 is GTSNPN and CDR2 is SVGIG (reference sequence). The CDR3 consists of 13 residues.

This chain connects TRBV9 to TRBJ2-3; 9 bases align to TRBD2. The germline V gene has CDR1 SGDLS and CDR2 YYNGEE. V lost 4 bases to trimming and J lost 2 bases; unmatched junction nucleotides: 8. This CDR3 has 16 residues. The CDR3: CASSTLAGTLTDTQYF. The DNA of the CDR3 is TGTGCCAGCAGCACCCTAGCGGGGACCCTCACAGATACGCAGTATTTT.

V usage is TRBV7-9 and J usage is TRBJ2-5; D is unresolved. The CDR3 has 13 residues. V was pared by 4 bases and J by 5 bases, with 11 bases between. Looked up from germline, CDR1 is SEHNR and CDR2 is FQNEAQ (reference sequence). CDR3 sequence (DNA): TGTGCCAGCAGCTACAGTTTTCCGGAGACCCAGTACTTC. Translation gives CASSYSFPETQYF.

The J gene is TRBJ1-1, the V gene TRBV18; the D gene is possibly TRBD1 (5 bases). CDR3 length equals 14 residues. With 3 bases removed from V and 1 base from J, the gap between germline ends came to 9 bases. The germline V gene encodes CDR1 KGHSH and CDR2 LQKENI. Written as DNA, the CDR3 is TGTGCCAGCTCACCTCTGGGGCCGAACACTGAAGCTTTCTTT. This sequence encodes CASSPLGPNTEAFF.

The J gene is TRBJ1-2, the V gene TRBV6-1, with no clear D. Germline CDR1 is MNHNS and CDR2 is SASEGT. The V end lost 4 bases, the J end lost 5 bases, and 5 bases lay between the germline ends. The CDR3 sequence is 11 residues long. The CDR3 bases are TGTGCCAGCAGTGGAGGGTATGGCTACACCTTC. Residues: CASSGGYGYTF.

The CDR3 reads CASSPRGDFTGELFF. The CDR3 DNA reads TGTGCCAGCAGCCCCCGCGGCGACTTCACCGGGGAGCTGTTTTTT. The V gene is TRBV9, the J gene TRBJ2-2; D remains ambiguous. CDR3 length: 15 amino acids. Per the germline V gene, CDR1 is SGDLS and CDR2 is YYNGEE. V was pared by 4 bases and J by 4 bases, with 14 bases between.

CDR3 region: CASRDRGDEQYF. CDR3 DNA: TGTGCCAGCAGGGACAGGGGAGACGAGCAGTACTTC. The rearrangement uses TRBV2 and TRBJ2-7, with TRBD1 matching over 9 bases. Unmatched junction bases numbered 2, after V lost 6 bases and J lost 5 bases. The CDR3 loop spans 12 amino acids. Germline CDR1 and CDR2: SNHLY and FYNNEI.

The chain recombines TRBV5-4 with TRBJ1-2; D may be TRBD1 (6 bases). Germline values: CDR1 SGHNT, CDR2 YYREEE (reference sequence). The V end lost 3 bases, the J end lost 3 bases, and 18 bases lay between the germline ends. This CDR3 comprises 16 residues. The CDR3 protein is CASSSNVFDRHYGYTF. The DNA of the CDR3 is TGTGCCAGCAGCTCGAACGTTTTCGACAGGCACTATGGCTACACCTTC.

The DNA for the CDR3 is TGTGCTAATGGCAAAACAGGGACCAGCAATCAGCCCCAGCATTTT. Protein: CANGKTGTSNQPQHF. The V call is TRBV12-5, the J call TRBJ1-5, with a weak D call TRBD1 (6 bases). The germline gives CDR1 LGHNT, CDR2 FRNRAP. V shed 10 bases and J shed 1 base, with 17 bases lying between them. The CDR3 loop spans 15 amino acids.

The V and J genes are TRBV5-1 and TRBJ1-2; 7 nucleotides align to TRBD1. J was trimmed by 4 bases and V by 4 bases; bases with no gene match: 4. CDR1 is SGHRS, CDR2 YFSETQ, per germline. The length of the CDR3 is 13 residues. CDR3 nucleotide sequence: TGCGCCAGCAGCCCGGGACAGAGCTATGGCTACACCTTC. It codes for CASSPGQSYGYTF.

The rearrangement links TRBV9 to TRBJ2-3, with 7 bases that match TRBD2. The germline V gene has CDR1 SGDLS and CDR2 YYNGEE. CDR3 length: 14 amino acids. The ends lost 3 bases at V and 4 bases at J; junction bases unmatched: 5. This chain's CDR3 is CASSAQREPDTQYF. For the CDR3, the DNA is TGTGCCAGCAGCGCCCAGCGGGAACCAGATACGCAGTATTTT.